Listed below are T cell receptor beta chains from one sample, sequenced in a study of control samples from healthy donors and cancer patients. Method: immunoSEQ multiplex PCR; TCRdb's copy keeps in-frame clones and lacks some. The table includes 60,000 or so clones, over 75% detected once. Sequenced input: blood. Every receptor here comes from a man in his fifties or sixties in good health. Both conserved end residues are trimmed from each CDR3. Clone sizes are given selectively: once, few, many, or a class where the clone is expanded.

TRBV4-1 | - | ASSQEYPNYGYT
TRBV10-3 | - | AISSGMNTEAF
TRBV6-5 | - | ASIRGMNTEAF
TRBV6-2/TRBV6-3 | - | ASSRTSGSSDTQY
TRBV18 | - | ASSPQSGSSGNTIY
TRBV28 | - | ASSLQIAGPYEQY
TRBV3-1/TRBV3-2 | - | ASSRGTDNSPLH
TRBV27 | once | ASSLIRGPNYEQY
TRBV27 | - | ASSFPGLAVYEQY
TRBV10-3 | few | AIKRTGSGLQETQY
TRBV3-1/TRBV3-2 | - | ASSPHDTPGELF
TRBV10-2 | few | ASSESNGNSDTQY
TRBV27 | once | ASSSRTKGETQY
TRBV7-9 | - | ASSSWTGFFNSPLH
TRBV7-2 | - | ASSLWTSGREETQY
TRBV5-5 | - | ASSWDRGNYGYT
TRBV28 | - | ASSFSPGTGGAYGYT
TRBV5-1 | - | ASSLDASFSYNEQF
TRBV5-1 | - | ASSLSGAGELF
TRBV6-4 | - | ASIYSGVYEQY
TRBV28 | - | ASSFTLTSGRAFNTGELF
TRBV19 | - | ASSIPGGAF
TRBV5-1 | - | ASSKGDSWEPIETQY
TRBV9 | - | ASSVKPQGSGELF
TRBV7-2 | - | ASSPRTSLNEQY
TRBV6-5 | - | ASSTTDRGRTGYT
TRBV9 | - | ASSGTTSGSSNEQF
TRBV3-1/TRBV3-2 | - | ASSPSGTSGYNEQF
TRBV3-1/TRBV3-2 | - | ASSLRLAGIKNEQF
TRBV28 | - | ASSLGGKDTEAF
TRBV11-2 | few | ASSLVDTYEAF
TRBV7-6 | - | ASSLKTGLEGYEQY
TRBV5-1 | - | ASSGQRTEAF
TRBV7-3 | - | ASSLVGLNTDTQY
TRBV19 | - | ASSIAAGVETQY
TRBV30 | - | AWSYGSQNTEAF
TRBV28 | - | ASSTEAGLSYNEQF
TRBV9 | - | ASSPPGTGSNEKLF
TRBV30 | - | AWSVGQGAEGYT
TRBV2 | - | ASSSGTSRAEQY
TRBV18 | - | ASSPGGDEKLF
TRBV12-3/TRBV12-4 | - | ASSLGEEEKLF
TRBV7-9 | - | ASSLNFRNQPQH
TRBV4-3 | - | ASSQAALPLEGGNTEAF
TRBV21-1 | - | ASKRTGTASNTGELF
TRBV6-5 | - | ASSSGVGSTNEKLF
TRBV11-2 | - | ASSPFITGYNEQF
TRBV21-1 | once | ASSKLAGGDERNTIY
TRBV23-1 | - | ASSQSVEGGCEVSNQPQH
TRBV9 | once | ASSVSGIFYNEQF
TRBV7-2 | - | ASSPRPFGQPQH
TRBV5-8 | - | ASSPWTSGDQETQY
TRBV7-3 | - | ASSLTGLPMEETQY
TRBV28 | - | ASLRDQTEAF
TRBV19 | - | ASSMGGEGQPQH
TRBV10-3 | - | AIQREGADGYT
TRBV7-9 | - | ASSLAGDQGTEAF
TRBV5-4 | - | ASSWGQEAGYT
TRBV12-3/TRBV12-4 | once | ASSFQENTEAF